This T cell receptor beta chain is from a study of early T cells in non-severe SARS-CoV-2 infection. This clonotype occurred a few times. From the 5' RACE reads, TCRdb called clonotypes with MiXCR, one entry per CDR3 protein. The repertoire holds approximately 80,000 distinct CDR3 sequences, approximately 11% seen once, with around 12% in the top ten. The CDR3 length is 13 residues. V lost 5 bases to trimming and J lost 3 bases, with 11 bases between them. Germline V gene data show CDR1 as ENHRY and CDR2 as SYGVKD. This sample comprised whole blood, obtained at baseline. The sequence derives from an adult who was a healthcare worker with PCR-confirmed SARS-CoV-2 infection or an uninfected control (not recorded which). V gene TRBV10-3 combines with J gene TRBJ2-7, with D unresolved. The CDR3, as DNA: TGTGCCATCAGTAACGACGGTCACTACGAGCAGTACTTC. Protein product: CAISNDGHYEQYF.